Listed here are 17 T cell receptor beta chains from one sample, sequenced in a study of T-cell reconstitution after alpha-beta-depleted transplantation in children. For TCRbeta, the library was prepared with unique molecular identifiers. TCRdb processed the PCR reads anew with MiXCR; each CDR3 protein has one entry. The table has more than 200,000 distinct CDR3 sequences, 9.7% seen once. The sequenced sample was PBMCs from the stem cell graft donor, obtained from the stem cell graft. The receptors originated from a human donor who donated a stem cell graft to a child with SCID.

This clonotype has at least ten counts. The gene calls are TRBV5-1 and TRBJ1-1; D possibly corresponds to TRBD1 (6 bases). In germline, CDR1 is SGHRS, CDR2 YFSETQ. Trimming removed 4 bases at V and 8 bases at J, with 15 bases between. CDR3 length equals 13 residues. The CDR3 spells CASSHPQQGEAFF. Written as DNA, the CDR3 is TGCGCCAGCAGCCACCCCCAACAGGGAGAAGCTTTCTTT.

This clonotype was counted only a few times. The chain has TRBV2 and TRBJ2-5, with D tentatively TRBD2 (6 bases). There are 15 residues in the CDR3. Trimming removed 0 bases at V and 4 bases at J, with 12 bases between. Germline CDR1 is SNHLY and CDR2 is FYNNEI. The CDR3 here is CASSEAEGRRETQYF. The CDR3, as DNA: TGTGCCAGCAGTGAAGCGGAGGGTCGGAGAGAGACCCAGTACTTC. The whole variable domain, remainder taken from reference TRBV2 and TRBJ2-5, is EPEVTQTPSHQVTQMGQEVILRCVPISNHLYFYWYRQILGQKVEFLVSFYNNEISEKSEIFDDQFSVERPDGSNFTLKIRSTKLEDSAMYFCASSEAEGRRETQYFGPGTRLLVL.

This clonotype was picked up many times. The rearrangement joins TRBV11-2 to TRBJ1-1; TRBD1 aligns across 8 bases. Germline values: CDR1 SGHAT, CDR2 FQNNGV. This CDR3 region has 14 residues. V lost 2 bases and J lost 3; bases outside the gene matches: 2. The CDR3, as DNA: TGTGCCAGCAGCTTACAGGGGGCGTACACTGAAGCTTTCTTT. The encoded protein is CASSLQGAYTEAFF.

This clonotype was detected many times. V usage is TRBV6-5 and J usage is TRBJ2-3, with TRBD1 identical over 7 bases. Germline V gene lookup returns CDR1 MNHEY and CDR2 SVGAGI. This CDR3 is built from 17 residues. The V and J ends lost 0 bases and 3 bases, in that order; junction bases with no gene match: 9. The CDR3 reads CASSYSPAGGLTDTQYF. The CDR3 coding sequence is TGTGCCAGCAGTTACTCCCCGGCAGGGGGTTTGACAGATACGCAGTATTTT.

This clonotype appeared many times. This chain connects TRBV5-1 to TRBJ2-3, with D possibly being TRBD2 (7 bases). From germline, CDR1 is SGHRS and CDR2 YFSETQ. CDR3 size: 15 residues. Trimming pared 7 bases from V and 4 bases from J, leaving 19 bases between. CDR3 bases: TGCGCCAGCGGATACCGGGGGGCCGAGTCAGATACGCAGTATTTT. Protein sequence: CASGYRGAESDTQYF.

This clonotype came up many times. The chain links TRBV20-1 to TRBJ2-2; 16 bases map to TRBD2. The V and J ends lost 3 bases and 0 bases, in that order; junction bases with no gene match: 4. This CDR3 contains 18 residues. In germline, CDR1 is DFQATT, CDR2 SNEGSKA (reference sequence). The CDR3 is CSARGLAGGASNTGELFF. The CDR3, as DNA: TGCAGTGCTAGGGGACTAGCGGGGGGGGCATCGAACACCGGGGAGCTGTTTTTT.

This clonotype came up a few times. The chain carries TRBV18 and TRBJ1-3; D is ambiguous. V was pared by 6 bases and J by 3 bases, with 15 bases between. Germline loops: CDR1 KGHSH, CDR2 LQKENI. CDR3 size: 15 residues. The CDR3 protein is CASSELQPLGNTIYF. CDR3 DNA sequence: TGTGCCAGCTCGGAACTTCAGCCCCTTGGAAACACCATATATTTT.

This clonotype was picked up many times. CDR3 loop: CASSQGFRGHEQYF. DNA for the CDR3: TGTGCCAGCAGCCAAGGCTTTCGAGGACACGAGCAGTACTTC. The V and J genes are TRBV4-2 and TRBJ2-7; no firm D call. Trimming pared 1 base from V and 5 bases from J, leaving 12 bases between. This CDR3 region has 14 residues. CDR1 is LGHNA and CDR2 is YNFKEQ in the germline V gene.

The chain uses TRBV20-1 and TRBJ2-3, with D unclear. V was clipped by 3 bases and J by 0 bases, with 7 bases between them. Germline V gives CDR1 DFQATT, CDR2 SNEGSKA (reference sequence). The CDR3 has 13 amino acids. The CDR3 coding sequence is TGCAGTGCTAGTGACACGAGCACAGATACGCAGTATTTT. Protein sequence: CSASDTSTDTQYF.

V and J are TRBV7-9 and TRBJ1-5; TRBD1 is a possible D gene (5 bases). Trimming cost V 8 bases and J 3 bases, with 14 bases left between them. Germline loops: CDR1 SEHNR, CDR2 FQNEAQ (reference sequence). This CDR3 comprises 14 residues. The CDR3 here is CASASDSFNQPQHF. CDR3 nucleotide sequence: TGTGCCAGCGCATCCGACAGCTTCAATCAGCCCCAGCATTTT.

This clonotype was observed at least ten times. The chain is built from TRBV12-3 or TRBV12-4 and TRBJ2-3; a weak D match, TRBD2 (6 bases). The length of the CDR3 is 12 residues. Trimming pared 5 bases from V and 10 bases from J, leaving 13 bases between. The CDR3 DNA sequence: TGTGCCAGCAGTCCCGTGACTAGATCGCAGTATTTT. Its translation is CASSPVTRSQYF.

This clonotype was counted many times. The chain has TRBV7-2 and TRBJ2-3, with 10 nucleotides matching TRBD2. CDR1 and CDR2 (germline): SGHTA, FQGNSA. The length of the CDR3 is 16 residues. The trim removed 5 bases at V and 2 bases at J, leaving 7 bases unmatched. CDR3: CASSPASGGVTDTQYF. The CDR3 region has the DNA TGTGCCAGCAGCCCGGCTAGCGGGGGTGTCACAGATACGCAGTATTTT.

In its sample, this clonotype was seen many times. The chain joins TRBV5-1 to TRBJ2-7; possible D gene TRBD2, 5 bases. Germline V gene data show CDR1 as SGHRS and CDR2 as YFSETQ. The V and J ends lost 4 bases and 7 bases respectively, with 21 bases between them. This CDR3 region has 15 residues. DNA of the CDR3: TGCGCCAGCAGCGAAGGTGGTGGAGGATTTTGGGAGCAGTACTTC. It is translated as CASSEGGGGFWEQYF.

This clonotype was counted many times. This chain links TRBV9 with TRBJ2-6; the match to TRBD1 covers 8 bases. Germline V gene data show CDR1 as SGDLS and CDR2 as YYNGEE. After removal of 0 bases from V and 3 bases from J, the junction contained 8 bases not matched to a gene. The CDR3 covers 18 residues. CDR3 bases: TGTGCCAGCAGCGTAGGACTCCAGGGGGCTGGTGGGGCCAACGTCCTGACTTTC. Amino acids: CASSVGLQGAGGANVLTF.

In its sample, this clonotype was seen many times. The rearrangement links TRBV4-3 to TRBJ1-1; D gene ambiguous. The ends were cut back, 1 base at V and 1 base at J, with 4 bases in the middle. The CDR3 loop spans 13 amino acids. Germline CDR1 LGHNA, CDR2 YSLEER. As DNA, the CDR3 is TGCGCCAGCAGCCAAGGAGGGAACACTGAAGCTTTCTTT. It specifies CASSQGGNTEAFF.

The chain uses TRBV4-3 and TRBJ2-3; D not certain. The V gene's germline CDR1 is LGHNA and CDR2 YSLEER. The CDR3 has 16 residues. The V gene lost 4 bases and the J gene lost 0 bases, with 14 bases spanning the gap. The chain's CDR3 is CASSRSAKASTDTQYF. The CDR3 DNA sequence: TGCGCCAGCAGCCGGTCAGCTAAAGCTAGCACAGATACGCAGTATTTT.

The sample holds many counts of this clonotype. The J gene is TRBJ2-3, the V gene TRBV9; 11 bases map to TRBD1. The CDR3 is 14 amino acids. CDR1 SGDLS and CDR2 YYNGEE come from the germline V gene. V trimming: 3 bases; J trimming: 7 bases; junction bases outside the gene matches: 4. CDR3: CASSEGQGVNTQYF. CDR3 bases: TGTGCCAGCAGCGAGGGACAGGGGGTGAATACGCAGTATTTT.